This T cell receptor (beta chain) is from a study of identical twins. Study conclusions and caveats: Twins shared out-of-frame alpha sequences with excess low generation probability. Beta out-of-frame sequences displayed a weaker excess of sharing between twins.

TCRdb reanalysed the 5' RACE reads using MiXCR and keeps one entry per CDR3 protein. The sample includes roughly 750,000 distinct CDR3 sequences, around 20% seen only once; the top ten take 4% to 4.5%. Trimming took off 4 bases at V and 12 bases at J, with 19 bases between the two ends. The CDR3 runs to 15 residues. CDR1 and CDR2 (germline): SEHNR, FQNEAQ (reference sequence). This clonotype was recorded a few times. The target antigen is unknown. The sample was also reused in another study, on T cells expressing NK-cell markers. Per that paper: A range of about 1.0-7.0% of CD8+ T cells consisted of dominant NKG2C+ clonotypes in roughly 6 donors. These same clonotypes (in a handful of donors) also led the CD3+CD56-NKG2C+ fraction.

The rearrangement joins TRBV7-9 to TRBJ1-6, with D hard to call. The origin of this receptor is a woman aged 18-29 years in good health. The sequenced material came from PBMCs. The CDR3 here is CASSSEEDPQRPLHF. The CDR3, as DNA: TGTGCCAGCAGCTCCGAGGAGGACCCTCAACGACCCCTCCACTTT. The variable domain in full, completed from reference TRBV7-9 and TRBJ1-6, reads DTGVSQNPRHKITKRGQNVTFRCDPISEHNRLYWYRQTLGQGPEFLTYFQNEAQLEKSRLLSDRFSAERPKGSFSTLEIQRTEQGDSAMYLCASSSEEDPQRPLHFGNGTRLTVT.